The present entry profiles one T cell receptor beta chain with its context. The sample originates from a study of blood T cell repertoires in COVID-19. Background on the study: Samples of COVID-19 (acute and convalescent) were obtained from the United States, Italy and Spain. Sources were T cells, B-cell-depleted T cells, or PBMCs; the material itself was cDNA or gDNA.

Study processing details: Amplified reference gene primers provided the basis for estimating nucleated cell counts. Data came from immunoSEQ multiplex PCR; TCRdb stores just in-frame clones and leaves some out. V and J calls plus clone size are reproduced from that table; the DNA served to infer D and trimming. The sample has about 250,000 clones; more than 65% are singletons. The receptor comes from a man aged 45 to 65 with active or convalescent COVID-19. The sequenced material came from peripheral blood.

CDR3: CASSMDRAITDTQYF. For the CDR3, the DNA is TGTGCCAGCAGCATGGACAGGGCTATTACAGATACGCAGTATTTT. The J gene is TRBJ2-3, the V gene TRBV2, with 8 bases lining up with TRBD1. After removal of 6 bases from V and 3 bases from J, the junction contained 8 bases not matched to a gene. CDR1 SNHLY and CDR2 FYNNEI come from the germline V gene. The CDR3 consists of 15 residues. The full variable domain, its missing parts supplied by reference TRBV2 and TRBJ2-3, is EPEVTQTPSHQVTQMGQEVILRCVPISNHLYFYWYRQILGQKVEFLVSFYNNEISEKSEIFDDQFSVERPDGSNFTLKIRSTKLEDSAMYFCASSMDRAITDTQYFGPGTRLTVL.